These 30 T cell receptor beta chains share one sample of origin, sequenced in a study of cytomegalovirus exposure and HLA in healthy donors. The PCR ran on 60 Vbeta and 13 Jbeta primers. Here immunoSEQ multiplex PCR was the method, and the copy in TCRdb shows in-frame clones only, minus some. This table holds approximately 170,000 clones, around 80% found once. Material: PBMCs. The receptor set was obtained from a woman in her thirties or forties in good health and CMV-seronegative.

The CDR3 nucleotides read TGTGCCAGCAGCGACCCATACGGGACTAGCGGCTACGAGCAGTACTTC. This codes for CASSDPYGTSGYEQYF. V gene TRBV11-3 combines with J gene TRBJ2-7; 11 bases match TRBD2. The CDR3 length is 16 residues. CDR1 is SGHNT and CDR2 is YENEEA in the germline V gene. The ends lost 5 bases at V and 3 bases at J; junction bases unmatched: 9.

The gene calls are TRBV11-2 and TRBJ1-4; possibly TRBD1 for D (6 bases). The CDR3 covers 17 residues. Germline values: CDR1 SGHAT, CDR2 FQNNGV. V was clipped by 3 bases and J by 0 bases, with 14 bases between them. CDR3 nucleotide sequence: TGTGCCAGCAGCTTGGGCCGGGACACCTCAACTAATGAAAAACTGTTTTTT. Protein sequence: CASSLGRDTSTNEKLFF. The full variable domain, completed using reference TRBV11-2 and TRBJ1-4, is EAGVAQSPRYKIIEKRQSVAFWCNPISGHATLYWYQQILGQGPKLLIQFQNNGVVDDSQLPKDRFSAERLKGVDSTLKIQPAKLEDSAVYLCASSLGRDTSTNEKLFFGSGTQLSVL.

The genes are TRBV29-1 and TRBJ1-2, with D uncertain. V was shortened by 2 bases and J by 12 bases, with 16 bases between the two germline ends. The CDR3 is 12 amino acids. Germline CDR1 reads SQVTM; CDR2 reads ANQGSEA. This chain's CDR3 is CSVEQPSLTHTF. CDR3 sequence (DNA): TGCAGCGTTGAACAACCCTCTTTAACTCACACCTTC.

The V gene is TRBV7-9, the J gene TRBJ2-2, with a weak D call TRBD2 (6 bases). This CDR3 contains 13 residues. Trimming stripped 3 bases from V and 6 bases from J, with 8 bases between. Germline loops: CDR1 SEHNR, CDR2 FQNEAQ (reference sequence). This CDR3 is CASSFGTSGELFF. CDR3 bases: TGTGCCAGCAGCTTCGGGACTTCCGGGGAGCTGTTTTTT. The full variable domain, with the rest looked up from reference TRBV7-9 and TRBJ2-2, is DTGVSQNPRHKITKRGQNVTFRCDPISEHNRLYWYRQTLGQGPEFLTYFQNEAQLEKSRLLSDRFSAERPKGSFSTLEIQRTEQGDSAMYLCASSFGTSGELFFGEGSRLTVL.

The chain couples TRBV19 to TRBJ2-3; 10 positions match TRBD2. The germline gives CDR1 LNHDA, CDR2 SQIVND (reference sequence). This CDR3 has 15 residues. Unmatched junction bases numbered 11, after V lost 8 bases and J lost 6 bases. The CDR3 reads CASENVAGGLDTQYF. The CDR3 DNA follows: TGTGCCAGTGAGAACGTAGCGGGAGGCTTGGATACGCAGTATTTT.

This rearrangement joins TRBV4-1 to TRBJ2-7, with D perhaps matching TRBD2 (6 bases). From germline, CDR1 is MGHRA and CDR2 YSYEKL. V gave up 0 bases and J gave up 5 bases, with 8 bases separating them. The CDR3 is 13 amino acids. In nucleotides, the CDR3 is TGCGCCAGCAGCCAAGATTGGGAGGACGAGCAGTACTTC. Protein product: CASSQDWEDEQYF.

This chain uses TRBV9 with TRBJ2-1, with TRBD2 matching 11 bases. The germline CDR1 and CDR2 sequences are SGDLS and YYNGEE. Unmatched junction bases numbered 2, after V lost 0 bases and J lost 3 bases. This CDR3 is built from 16 residues. CDR3 in amino acids: CASSVGLAGIYNEQFF. The CDR3, as DNA: TGTGCCAGCAGCGTAGGACTAGCGGGAATCTACAATGAGCAGTTCTTC.

The chain has TRBV28 and TRBJ1-4; TRBD1 matches at 7 bases. Germline lookup yields CDR1 MDHEN and CDR2 SYDVKM. V was clipped by 7 bases and J by 11 bases; unmatched bases: 10. The CDR3 runs to 13 residues. Written as DNA, the CDR3 is TGTGCCAGCAACACAGGGGAGGCGAGGAAACTGTTTTTT. Residues: CASNTGEARKLFF.

V is TRBV19 and J is TRBJ2-7; 7 bases fit TRBD2. Germline assignment: CDR1 LNHDA and CDR2 SQIVND (reference sequence). J was trimmed by 1 base and V by 1 base; bases with no gene match: 7. The CDR3 is 16 residues long. CDR3 loop: CASSIGAGEGSYEQYF. The CDR3 nucleotides read TGTGCCAGTAGTATAGGCGCGGGAGAAGGGTCCTACGAGCAGTACTTC.

The V and J genes are TRBV7-8 and TRBJ1-5, with 10 bases lining up with TRBD1. CDR3 length equals 17 residues. V lost 7 bases, J lost 1 base, and 10 bases stayed unmatched. The germline CDR1 and CDR2 sequences are SGHVS and FQNEAQ. CDR3: CASTPQPGQGSNQPQHF. Written as DNA, the CDR3 is TGTGCCAGCACCCCCCAACCGGGACAGGGGAGCAATCAGCCCCAGCATTTT. The entire variable domain, with the rest obtained from reference TRBV7-8 and TRBJ1-5, is as follows: GAGVSQSPRYKVAKRGQDVALRCDPISGHVSLFWYQQALGQGPEFLTYFQNEAQLDKSGLPSDRFFAERPEGSVSTLKIQRTQQEDSAVYLCASTPQPGQGSNQPQHFGDGTRLSIL.

This chain joins TRBV28 and TRBJ2-2, with 11 bases aligning to TRBD1. Germline trimming cut 4 bases from V and 4 bases from J; bases unmatched to any gene: 5. The CDR3 covers 16 residues. Germline V gene sequence: CDR1 MDHEN, CDR2 SYDVKM. The chain's CDR3 is CASSSHGTGGTGELFF. The CDR3, as DNA: TGTGCCAGCAGTTCCCACGGGACAGGGGGCACCGGGGAGCTGTTTTTT.

This clone was observed a few times. The genes are TRBV13 and TRBJ1-2; possibly TRBD1 for D (6 bases). This CDR3 has 15 residues. CDR1 is PRHDT and CDR2 is FYEKMQ in the germline V gene (reference sequence). Trimming left V 5 bases short and J 2 bases short, with 15 bases between. The CDR3 here is CASSLRFQGNYGYTF. The CDR3 DNA sequence: TGTGCCAGCAGCCTCCGGTTCCAGGGGAACTATGGCTACACCTTC.

The genes are TRBV7-9 and TRBJ1-3; tentatively, D is TRBD1 (5 bases). Looked up from germline, CDR1 is SEHNR and CDR2 is FQNEAQ (reference sequence). V was pared by 6 bases and J by 4 bases, with 7 bases between. CDR3 length: 12 amino acids. CDR3 sequence reads: CASSRGGNTIYF. The DNA for the CDR3 is TGTGCCAGCAGTCGGGGGGGAAACACCATATATTTT. Based on the CDR3 plus reference TRBV7-9 and TRBJ1-3, the full variable domain is DTGVSQNPRHKITKRGQNVTFRCDPISEHNRLYWYRQTLGQGPEFLTYFQNEAQLEKSRLLSDRFSAERPKGSFSTLEIQRTEQGDSAMYLCASSRGGNTIYFGEGSWLTVV.

This clone was seen only a few times. Other nucleotide sequences from this sample produce the same CDR3. The chain carries TRBV5-1 and TRBJ2-3; TRBD1 aligns across 7 bases. The V segment lost 0 bases and the J segment 3 bases; nucleotides outside the gene matches: 4. The CDR3 has 15 residues. Germline CDR1 SGHRS, CDR2 YFSETQ. The CDR3 reads CASSLGDRVTDTQYF. Here the CDR3 DNA reads TGCGCCAGCAGCTTGGGAGACAGGGTTACAGATACGCAGTATTTT.

In this sample, this clone turned up a few times. The rearrangement uses TRBV10-3 and TRBJ2-3, with D tentatively TRBD1 (5 bases). CDR1 ENHRY and CDR2 SYGVKD come from the germline V gene. V was shortened by 9 bases and J by 4 bases, with 14 bases between the two germline ends. The CDR3 consists of 13 residues. The CDR3 DNA follows: TGTGCCATAGACGCAGGGTCCGCAGATACGCAGTATTTT. It encodes CAIDAGSADTQYF.

This rearrangement joins TRBV10-1 to TRBJ1-6; the D gene is possibly TRBD1 (6 bases). With 2 bases removed from V and 4 bases from J, the gap between germline ends came to 12 bases. Germline lookup yields CDR1 WNHNN and CDR2 SYGVQD (reference sequence). This CDR3 is 16 amino acids long. The chain's CDR3 is CASSELGGRYNSPLHF. CDR3 in DNA: TGCGCCAGCAGTGAGCTAGGGGGTAGGTATAATTCACCCCTCCACTTT.

In its sample, this clone was seen once. This sequence joins TRBV5-1 and TRBJ2-5; 7 nucleotides line up with TRBD1. The CDR3 is made up of 14 amino acids. Looked up from germline, CDR1 is SGHRS and CDR2 is YFSETQ. With V trimmed by 3 bases and J by 3 bases, 5 bases remained unmatched. CDR3 DNA: TGCGCCAGCAGCTCAACAGGGGTCGAAGAGACCCAGTACTTC. Its translation is CASSSTGVEETQYF.

Only a few counts were recorded for this clone. The CDR3 DNA reads as TGTGCCAGCAGCCTACGACTAGTCGGGGAAAGTGAGCAGTTCTTC. This encodes CASSLRLVGESEQFF. V gene TRBV14 combines with J gene TRBJ2-1; tentatively, D is TRBD2 (6 bases). CDR1 and CDR2 from the germline V gene are SGHDN and FVKESK. The CDR3 is 15 residues long. Between the trimmed V and J ends, which lost 4 bases and 9 bases, there was a span of 19 bases.

The genes are TRBV5-1 and TRBJ2-7, with 7 bases identical to TRBD1. The CDR3 extends over 17 amino acids. CDR1 SGHRS and CDR2 YFSETQ come from the germline V gene. Trimming removed 4 bases from V and 1 base from J; junction bases left unmatched: 14. The CDR3 here is CASSPRTPGQSSYEQYF. CDR3 sequence (DNA): TGCGCCAGCAGCCCTAGAACTCCGGGACAGAGTTCCTACGAGCAGTACTTC.

Only a few counts were recorded for this clone. The rearrangement uses TRBV7-9 and TRBJ2-3, with D maybe TRBD2 (6 bases). Germline V gives CDR1 SEHNR, CDR2 FQNEAQ (reference sequence). CDR3 size: 16 residues. V lost 5 bases, J lost 2 bases, and 17 bases lay in between. In DNA form, the CDR3 reads TGTGCCAGCAGCACGCTCGGAGGGGCCCCCACAGATACGCAGTATTTT. Protein: CASSTLGGAPTDTQYF.

The V call is TRBV9, the J call TRBJ1-5; no reliable D call. CDR1 and CDR2 (germline): SGDLS, YYNGEE. V was clipped by 0 bases and J by 5 bases, with 9 bases between them. The CDR3 extends over 14 amino acids. The CDR3 region is CASSVGGGYQPQHF. CDR3 nucleotide sequence: TGTGCCAGCAGCGTAGGAGGAGGCTATCAGCCCCAGCATTTT.

This clone was found many times. The chain joins TRBV11-3 to TRBJ2-7; 8 bases match TRBD2. This CDR3 is built from 16 residues. The V segment lost 1 base and the J segment 7 bases; nucleotides outside the gene matches: 12. Germline V CDR1 and CDR2: SGHNT, YENEEA. The CDR3 reads CASSLGAAGERGEQYF. The DNA of the CDR3 is TGTGCCAGCAGCTTAGGGGCAGCGGGAGAGCGGGGGGAGCAGTACTTC.

CDR3 sequence (DNA): TGTGCCAGCAGCCCTACTACTAGCTCGAGCTCCTACGAGCAGTACTTC. This gives the protein CASSPTTSSSSYEQYF. The chain employs TRBV7-9 and TRBJ2-7; weak D call: TRBD2 (6 bases). The germline gives CDR1 SEHNR, CDR2 FQNEAQ (reference sequence). Between the trimmed V and J ends, which lost 5 bases and 0 bases, there was a span of 17 bases. The CDR3 contains 16 residues.

The V and J genes are TRBV7-3 and TRBJ2-3; TRBD2 matches 12 bases. Germline V CDR1 and CDR2: SGHTA, FQGTGA. The CDR3 sequence is 20 residues long. With 5 bases clipped from V and 0 bases from J, the junction kept 15 bases outside the gene matches. The CDR3: CASSLRGQRLAGESTDTQYF. The CDR3 DNA reads as TGTGCCAGCAGCCTCAGGGGGCAAAGACTAGCGGGAGAAAGCACAGATACGCAGTATTTT.

The chain recombines TRBV4-1 with TRBJ1-4, with no clear D. The length of the CDR3 is 19 residues. The V gene's germline CDR1 is MGHRA and CDR2 YSYEKL. Trimming shortened V by 0 bases and J by 0 bases, and 17 bases separated the two germline ends. The CDR3 loop is CASSQDERVGLATNEKLFF. Here the CDR3 DNA reads TGCGCCAGCAGCCAAGATGAGAGGGTGGGATTAGCAACTAATGAAAAACTGTTTTTT.

This clone was picked up a small number of times. The rearrangement joins TRBV5-1 to TRBJ2-2, with 8 bases identical to TRBD1. This CDR3 contains 15 residues. Germline trimming cut 1 base from V and 6 bases from J; bases unmatched to any gene: 5. Germline-derived CDR1 and CDR2 are SGHRS and YFSETQ. Here the CDR3 reads CASSLPDRAPGELFF. As DNA, the CDR3 is TGCGCCAGCAGCTTGCCGGACAGGGCCCCCGGGGAGCTGTTTTTT. Supplemented by reference TRBV5-1 and TRBJ2-2, the full variable domain reads KAGVTQTPRYLIKTRGQQVTLSCSPISGHRSVSWYQQTPGQGLQFLFEYFSETQRNKGNFPGRFSGRQFSNSRSEMNVSTLELGDSALYLCASSLPDRAPGELFFGEGSRLTVL.

The chain carries TRBV11-3 and TRBJ1-1, with 7 bases aligning to TRBD1. The CDR3 is 16 amino acids. J lost 0 bases, V lost 1 base, and 5 bases had no gene match. The V gene's germline CDR1 is SGHNT and CDR2 YENEEA. DNA of the CDR3: TGTGCCAGCAGCTTAGTAGACAGGGCCTTGAACACTGAAGCTTTCTTT. Translated: CASSLVDRALNTEAFF.

This clone was counted between two and nine times. Compared with germline, one end of the junction differs, possibly owing to a read error. This chain connects TRBV5-6 to TRBJ2-5, with TRBD2 matching over 8 bases. The CDR3 runs to 15 residues. The V gene's germline CDR1 is SGHDT and CDR2 YYEEEE. The CDR3 coding sequence is TGTGCCAGCAACTTGGGACTAGGGGTCCGAGAGACCCAGTACTTC. Translating gives CASNLGLGVRETQYF.

This chain connects TRBV6-1 to TRBJ2-3, with D perhaps TRBD2 (5 bases). CDR1 and CDR2 from the germline V gene are MNHNS and SASEGT. Trimming shortened V by 2 bases and J by 6 bases, and 21 bases separated the two germline ends. The CDR3 covers 17 residues. This CDR3 reads CASSEIFGIPVGDTQYF. CDR3 nucleotides: TGTGCCAGCAGTGAAATTTTCGGGATCCCCGTTGGGGATACGCAGTATTTT.

V is TRBV19 and J is TRBJ2-7, with 10 bases aligning to TRBD1. Germline CDR1 and CDR2: LNHDA and SQIVND (reference sequence). V shed 7 bases, J shed 5 bases, and the junction held 8 bases outside the gene matches. This CDR3 has 14 residues. Here the CDR3 DNA reads TGTGCCAGTACCCCGACAGGGGGCTTCAACGAGCAGTACTTC. Amino acid sequence: CASTPTGGFNEQYF.